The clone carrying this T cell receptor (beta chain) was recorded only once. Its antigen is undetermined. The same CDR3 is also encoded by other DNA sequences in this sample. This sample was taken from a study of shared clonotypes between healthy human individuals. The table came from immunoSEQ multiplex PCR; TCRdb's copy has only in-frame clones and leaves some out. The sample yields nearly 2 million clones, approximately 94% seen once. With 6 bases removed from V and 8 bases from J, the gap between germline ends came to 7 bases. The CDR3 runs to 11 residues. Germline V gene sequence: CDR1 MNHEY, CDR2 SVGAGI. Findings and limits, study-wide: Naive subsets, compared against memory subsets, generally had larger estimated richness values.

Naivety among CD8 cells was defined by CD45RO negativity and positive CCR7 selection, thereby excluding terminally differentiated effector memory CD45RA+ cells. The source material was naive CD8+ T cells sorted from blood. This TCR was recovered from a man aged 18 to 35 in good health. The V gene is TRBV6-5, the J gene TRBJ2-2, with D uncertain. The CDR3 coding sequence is TGTGCCAGCAGCCCGGGTGGGGAGCTGTTTTTT. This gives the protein CASSPGGELFF.